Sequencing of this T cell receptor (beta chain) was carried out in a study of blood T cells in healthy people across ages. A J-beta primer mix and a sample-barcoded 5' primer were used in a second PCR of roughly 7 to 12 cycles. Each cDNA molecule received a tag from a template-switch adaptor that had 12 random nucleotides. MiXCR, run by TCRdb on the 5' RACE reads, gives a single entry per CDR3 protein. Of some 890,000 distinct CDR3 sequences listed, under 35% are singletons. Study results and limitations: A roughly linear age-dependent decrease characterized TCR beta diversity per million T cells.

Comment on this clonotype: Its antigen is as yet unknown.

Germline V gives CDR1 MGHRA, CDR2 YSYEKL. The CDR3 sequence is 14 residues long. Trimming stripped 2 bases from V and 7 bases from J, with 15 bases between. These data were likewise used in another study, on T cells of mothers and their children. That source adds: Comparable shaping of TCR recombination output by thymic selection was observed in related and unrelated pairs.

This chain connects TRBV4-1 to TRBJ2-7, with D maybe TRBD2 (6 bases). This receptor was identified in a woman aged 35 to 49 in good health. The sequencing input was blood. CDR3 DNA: TGCGCCAGCAGCCAACCGGGGGACGAGTTGGAGCAGTACTTC. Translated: CASSQPGDELEQYF.